These 21 T cell receptor beta chains were sequenced from one sample in a study of blood T cell repertoires in COVID-19. Only in-frame clones appear in the TCRdb table, and some are missing; sequencing was by immunoSEQ multiplex PCR. This table has about 300,000 clones, approximately 83% appearing once. The sequenced sample was peripheral blood. These receptors all come from a human donor in a cohort sampled during active COVID-19.

The chain recombines TRBV30 with TRBJ1-5, with D maybe TRBD1 (5 bases). This CDR3 contains 15 residues. The V and J ends lost 3 bases and 5 bases respectively, with 17 bases between them. Germline assignment: CDR1 GTSNPN and CDR2 SVGIG (reference sequence). The CDR3 reads CAWSLPGRNYQPQHF. CDR3 nucleotides: TGTGCCTGGAGCCTCCCAGGGCGAAATTATCAGCCCCAGCATTTT.

The chain combines TRBV27 with TRBJ2-1; TRBD2 matches at 11 bases. With V trimmed by 4 bases and J by 6 bases, 5 bases remained unmatched. The length of the CDR3 is 15 residues. Germline V gives CDR1 MNHEY, CDR2 SMNVEV (reference sequence). DNA of the CDR3: TGTGCCAGCAGTTCCATGCTAGCGGGAGGCAATGAGCAGTTCTTC. Amino acid sequence: CASSSMLAGGNEQFF.

The rearrangement joins TRBV7-2 to TRBJ2-1, with 7 bases that match TRBD2. J lost 4 bases, V lost 8 bases, and 14 bases had no gene match. The CDR3 covers 16 residues. Germline assignment: CDR1 SGHTA and CDR2 FQGNSA. CDR3 loop: CASQLSPGGWYNEQFF. For the CDR3, the DNA is TGTGCCAGCCAACTTTCCCCCGGGGGGTGGTACAATGAGCAGTTCTTC. Supplemented by reference TRBV7-2 and TRBJ2-1, the full variable domain reads GAGVSQSPSNKVTEKGKDVELRCDPISGHTALYWYRQSLGQGLEFLIYFQGNSAPDKSGLPSDRFSAERTGGSVSTLTIQRTQQEDSAVYLCASQLSPGGWYNEQFFGPGTRLTVL.

In this sample, this clone turned up a few times. V usage is TRBV6-5 and J usage is TRBJ2-5; possibly TRBD2 for D (5 bases). The CDR3 is made up of 11 amino acids. V shed 8 bases and J shed 5 bases, with 9 bases lying between them. Germline lookup yields CDR1 MNHEY and CDR2 SVGAGI. CDR3 coding DNA: TGTGCCAGCGTTGGCGGGGAGACCCAGTACTTC. It codes for CASVGGETQYF.

This clone was seen just once. The chain joins TRBV7-9 to TRBJ1-5; unclear D gene. The CDR3 contains 14 residues. Per germline, CDR1 SEHNR and CDR2 FQNEAQ (reference sequence). V gave up 3 bases and J gave up 2 bases, with 8 bases separating them. The CDR3 protein is CASSFEGRNQPQHF. In nucleotides, the CDR3 is TGTGCCAGCAGCTTCGAGGGCCGCAATCAGCCCCAGCATTTT.

The DNA of the CDR3 is TGTGCCAGCAGCTTCTCTCTAAGCGGGAGTTCCTACAATGAGCAGTTCTTC. It encodes CASSFSLSGSSYNEQFF. The chain has TRBV5-6 and TRBJ2-1; 8 nucleotides agree with TRBD2. This CDR3 region has 17 residues. J was trimmed by 1 base and V by 2 bases; bases with no gene match: 8. Germline V gene data show CDR1 as SGHDT and CDR2 as YYEEEE.

The CDR3 here is CASEGQYSNQPQHF. CDR3 coding DNA: TGTGCCAGTGAGGGTCAGTATAGCAATCAGCCCCAGCATTTT. V usage is TRBV2 and J usage is TRBJ1-5, with D unclear. Germline assignment: CDR1 SNHLY and CDR2 FYNNEI. This CDR3 spans 14 amino acids. V lost 9 bases and J 0 bases, leaving 12 bases between the germline ends.

The CDR3 protein is CASSAQVGANVLTF. CDR3 DNA sequence: TGTGCCAGCAGTGCCCAGGTTGGGGCCAACGTCCTGACTTTC. This chain uses TRBV2 with TRBJ2-6; D gene unclear. The CDR3 spans 14 residues. Germline V CDR1 and CDR2: SNHLY, FYNNEI. Trimming pared 4 bases from V and 3 bases from J, leaving 7 bases between. Looking up the rest from reference TRBV2 and TRBJ2-6 gives the full variable domain: EPEVTQTPSHQVTQMGQEVILRCVPISNHLYFYWYRQILGQKVEFLVSFYNNEISEKSEIFDDQFSVERPDGSNFTLKIRSTKLEDSAMYFCASSAQVGANVLTFGAGSRLTVL.

The genes are TRBV3-1 (or the pseudogene TRBV3-2) and TRBJ2-7, with 9 bases matching TRBD2. Germline V gene sequence: CDR1 LGHDT, CDR2 YNNKEL (reference sequence). V lost 0 bases and J lost 7; bases outside the gene matches: 7. The CDR3 is made up of 15 amino acids. CDR3 nucleotide sequence: TGTGCCAGCAGCCAAGAGGCTAGCGGGGAGCGGGAGCAGTACTTC. Encoded protein: CASSQEASGEREQYF.

The rearrangement joins TRBV6-2 or TRBV6-3 to TRBJ1-1; 10 bases agree with TRBD1. The CDR3 consists of 16 residues. Germline V gene lookup returns CDR1 MNHEY and CDR2 SVGEGT. The V segment lost 8 bases and the J segment 6 bases; nucleotides outside the gene matches: 15. CDR3 protein: CASGPGQGRSGPEAFF. CDR3 sequence (DNA): TGTGCCAGCGGCCCGGGACAGGGGAGGTCTGGACCTGAAGCTTTCTTT.

The V call is TRBV18, the J call TRBJ1-1; D is ambiguous. The CDR3 runs 13 residues. V lost 5 bases to trimming and J lost 0 bases, with 7 bases between them. Germline lookup yields CDR1 KGHSH and CDR2 LQKENI. The chain's CDR3 is CASSEGMNTEAFF. CDR3 coding DNA: TGTGCCAGCTCAGAGGGAATGAACACTGAAGCTTTCTTT.

The rearrangement joins TRBV9 to TRBJ2-5, with 9 bases lining up with TRBD1. Germline V gene lookup returns CDR1 SGDLS and CDR2 YYNGEE. This CDR3 is built from 15 residues. J gave up 5 bases and V 4 bases, and 9 bases lay outside the gene matches. The CDR3 is CASSTNRGRGETQYF. The CDR3 DNA sequence: TGTGCCAGCAGCACCAACAGGGGGCGCGGGGAGACCCAGTACTTC. Together with reference TRBV9 and TRBJ2-5, the CDR3 gives the full variable domain: DSGVTQTPKHLITATGQRVTLRCSPRSGDLSVYWYQQSLDQGLQFLIQYYNGEERAKGNILERFSAQQFPDLHSELNLSSLELGDSALYFCASSTNRGRGETQYFGPGTRLLVL.

The chain carries TRBV18 and TRBJ1-1; 8 positions match TRBD1. The CDR3 is made up of 15 amino acids. Germline V gene lookup returns CDR1 KGHSH and CDR2 LQKENI. V shed 6 bases and J 5 bases; nucleotides not matched to a gene: 11. CDR3 in amino acids: CASSAEGQGRTEAFF. CDR3 in DNA: TGTGCCAGCTCTGCTGAAGGACAGGGTCGGACTGAAGCTTTCTTT.

This chain uses TRBV7-9 with TRBJ2-5; D is perhaps TRBD2 (6 bases). The CDR3 sequence is 13 residues long. Germline V gene sequence: CDR1 SEHNR, CDR2 FQNEAQ (reference sequence). CDR3 amino acids: CAGRDSAGETQYF. CDR3 sequence (DNA): TGTGCAGGCCGGGACTCAGCAGGCGAGACCCAGTACTTC.

The chain couples TRBV19 to TRBJ1-4; a possible D gene is TRBD1 (5 bases). Germline lookup yields CDR1 LNHDA and CDR2 SQIVND (reference sequence). This CDR3 contains 14 residues. The V end was cut by 4 bases, the J end by 6 bases, with 12 bases between. The CDR3 is CASSTTDEYEKLFF. The CDR3 DNA sequence: TGTGCCAGTAGTACGACAGATGAGTATGAAAAACTGTTTTTT. Looking up the rest from reference TRBV19 and TRBJ1-4 gives the full variable domain: DGGITQSPKYLFRKEGQNVTLSCEQNLNHDAMYWYRQDPGQGLRLIYYSQIVNDFQKGDIAEGYSVSREKKESFPLTVTSAQKNPTAFYLCASSTTDEYEKLFFGSGTQLSVL.

Regarding this clone: This same CDR3 is encoded by further DNA sequences in the sample. J is TRBJ2-1 and V is TRBV4-1; TRBD2 matches 11 bases. Germline loops: CDR1 MGHRA, CDR2 YSYEKL. The CDR3 consists of 15 residues. The trim removed 5 bases at V and 5 bases at J, leaving 5 bases unmatched. The CDR3 is CASSLRLAGNNEQFF. The CDR3 DNA reads as TGCGCCAGCAGCTTGAGACTAGCGGGAAACAATGAGCAGTTCTTC.

The CDR3 loop reads CASSLFRPPGELFF. DNA for the CDR3: TGTGCCAGCAGCTTATTCAGGCCCCCCGGGGAGCTGTTTTTT. The genes are TRBV11-2 and TRBJ2-2, with D hard to call. The germline V and J ends were trimmed by 2 bases and 6 bases, with 10 bases remaining between them. CDR1 is SGHAT and CDR2 is FQNNGV in the germline V gene. This CDR3 spans 14 amino acids.

The chain joins TRBV24-1 to TRBJ2-2; 7 bases match TRBD1. Trimming cost V 12 bases and J 6 bases; bases outside gene matches: 9. The germline gives CDR1 KGHDR, CDR2 SFDVKD. The CDR3 runs to 13 residues. The CDR3 loop reads CASRDSSSGELFF. DNA for the CDR3: TGTGCCTCCCGGGACAGTTCATCCGGGGAGCTGTTTTTT.

The chain recombines TRBV7-2 with TRBJ2-5; D perhaps matches TRBD2 (5 bases). V was clipped by 2 bases and J by 2 bases, with 9 bases between them. Per germline, CDR1 SGHTA and CDR2 FQGNSA. The CDR3 consists of 14 residues. The CDR3 DNA reads TGTGCCAGCAGCTTACCGGACTTTCAAGAGACCCAGTACTTC. Translated, it gives CASSLPDFQETQYF. The full variable domain, its missing parts supplied by reference TRBV7-2 and TRBJ2-5, is GAGVSQSPSNKVTEKGKDVELRCDPISGHTALYWYRQSLGQGLEFLIYFQGNSAPDKSGLPSDRFSAERTGGSVSTLTIQRTQQEDSAVYLCASSLPDFQETQYFGPGTRLLVL.

V usage is TRBV13 and J usage is TRBJ2-7; 8 bases map to TRBD1. The CDR3 loop spans 15 amino acids. Germline V gives CDR1 PRHDT, CDR2 FYEKMQ (reference sequence). Losses at the gene ends were 5 bases for V and 5 bases for J; bases not matched to a gene: 11. This CDR3 reads CASSLTWTGRDEQYF. CDR3 DNA sequence: TGTGCCAGCAGCCTCACGTGGACAGGGAGAGACGAGCAGTACTTC.

V usage is TRBV7-2 and J usage is TRBJ2-3; D is unresolved. Germline loops: CDR1 SGHTA, CDR2 FQGNSA. The CDR3 runs 13 residues. Deletions cut 7 bases from V and 2 bases from J, with 10 bases between. CDR3 loop: CASTSFYTDTQYF. In DNA form, the CDR3 reads TGTGCCAGCACCTCTTTTTACACAGATACGCAGTATTTT. Filled out from reference TRBV7-2 and TRBJ2-3, the complete variable domain reads GAGVSQSPSNKVTEKGKDVELRCDPISGHTALYWYRQSLGQGLEFLIYFQGNSAPDKSGLPSDRFSAERTGGSVSTLTIQRTQQEDSAVYLCASTSFYTDTQYFGPGTRLTVL.